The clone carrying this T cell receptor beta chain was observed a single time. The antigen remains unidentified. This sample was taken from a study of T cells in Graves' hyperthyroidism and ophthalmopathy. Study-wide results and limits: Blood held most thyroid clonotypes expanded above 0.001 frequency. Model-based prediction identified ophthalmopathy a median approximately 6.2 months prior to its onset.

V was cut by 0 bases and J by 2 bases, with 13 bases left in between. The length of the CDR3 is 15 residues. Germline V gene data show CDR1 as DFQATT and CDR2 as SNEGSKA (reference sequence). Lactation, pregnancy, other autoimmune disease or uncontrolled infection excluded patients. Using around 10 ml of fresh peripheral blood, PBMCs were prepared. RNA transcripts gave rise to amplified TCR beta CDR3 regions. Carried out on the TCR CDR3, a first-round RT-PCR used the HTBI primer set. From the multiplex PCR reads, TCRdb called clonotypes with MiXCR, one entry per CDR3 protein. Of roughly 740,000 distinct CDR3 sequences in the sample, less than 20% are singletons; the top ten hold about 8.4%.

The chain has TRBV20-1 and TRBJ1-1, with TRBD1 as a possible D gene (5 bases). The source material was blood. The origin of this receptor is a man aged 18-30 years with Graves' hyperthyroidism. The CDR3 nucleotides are TGCAGTGCTAGAGATATCGGGGGGGATAACACTGAAGCTTTCTTT. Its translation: CSARDIGGDNTEAFF.